This T cell receptor beta chain was recorded in a study of cytomegalovirus exposure and HLA in healthy donors. Primers included in the PCR were 60 Vbeta and 13 Jbeta primers. The assay was immunoSEQ multiplex PCR, and TCRdb's table has in-frame clones only and misses some. The sample includes over 100,000 clones, about 81% of them seen just once. Whole-study findings and limits: Analyses of presence and absence presupposed an approximately uniform sequencing depth across donors. Associated with HLA alleles at 0.05 false discovery rate in a later analysis were about 17,000 TCR beta sequences. An analysis done earlier found most TCR beta V segments productive about 87% or about 30% of the time.

Regarding this clone: Antigen: not known.

The CDR3 covers 15 residues. The V gene lost 4 bases and the J gene lost 4 bases, with 17 bases spanning the gap. In germline, CDR1 is SGHRS, CDR2 YFSETQ. The sequenced sample was PBMCs. The clonotype was recovered from a woman aged 45 to 65 in good health and CMV-seropositive. The rearrangement links TRBV5-1 to TRBJ1-2, with D possibly TRBD1 on 5 matching bases. CDR3 coding DNA: TGCGCCAGCAGCCCCGGAGGGCAGGGTCCCTATGGCTACACCTTC. Its translation: CASSPGGQGPYGYTF.